This T cell receptor (beta chain) was identified in a study of T cells in Graves' hyperthyroidism and ophthalmopathy. A roughly 9.7 ml volume of fresh peripheral blood provided the PBMCs. The TCR beta CDR3 regions underwent amplification using RNA transcripts as the source. HTBI primers were used for first-round RT-PCR of the TCR CDR3. TCRdb reanalysed the multiplex PCR reads using MiXCR and keeps one entry per CDR3 protein. Here the sample spans 300,000 to 450,000 distinct CDR3 sequences, 14% to 15% being singletons. CDR1 is ENHRY, CDR2 SYGVKD, per germline. V was clipped by 3 bases and J by 14 bases; unmatched bases: 11. The CDR3 consists of 16 residues.

Specimen: blood. The TCR sequence derives from a woman aged 30 to 39 with Graves' hyperthyroidism. The gene calls are TRBV10-3 and TRBJ2-1, with 15 bases aligning to TRBD2. The CDR3 bases are TGTGCCATCAGTGAAAGGGGACTAGCGGGAGGTCCCCCGGAGTTCTTC. Residues: CAISERGLAGGPPEFF.